The clone carrying this TCR beta chain was detected a few times. These data originate in a study of human T cells and chemical hapten exposure. TCRdb re-analysed the RACE reads in MiXCR, keeping a single row per CDR3 protein. The sample records more than 150,000 distinct CDR3 sequences, roughly a quarter being singletons. Time point of the sample: patch test 3, about 24 weeks after DPC sensitization. Specified treatment: therapeutic diphenylcyclopropenone sensitization with weekly scalp DPC. Germline lookup yields CDR1 SGHVS and CDR2 FQNEAQ. This CDR3 has 15 amino acids. V was shortened by 6 bases and J by 2 bases, with 13 bases between the two germline ends.

The sequenced sample was whole blood, obtained in connection with sensitization to the hapten diphenylcyclopropenone (DPC). This sequence was found in a woman aged 40 to 50 with alopecia areata. Some clones in this sample may be carry-over from other donors' samples. This sequence joins TRBV7-8 and TRBJ2-2, with D perhaps matching TRBD2 (6 bases). This chain's CDR3 is CASRLPGTNTGELFF. The CDR3, as DNA: TGTGCCAGCAGACTCCCCGGGACTAACACCGGGGAGCTGTTTTTT.